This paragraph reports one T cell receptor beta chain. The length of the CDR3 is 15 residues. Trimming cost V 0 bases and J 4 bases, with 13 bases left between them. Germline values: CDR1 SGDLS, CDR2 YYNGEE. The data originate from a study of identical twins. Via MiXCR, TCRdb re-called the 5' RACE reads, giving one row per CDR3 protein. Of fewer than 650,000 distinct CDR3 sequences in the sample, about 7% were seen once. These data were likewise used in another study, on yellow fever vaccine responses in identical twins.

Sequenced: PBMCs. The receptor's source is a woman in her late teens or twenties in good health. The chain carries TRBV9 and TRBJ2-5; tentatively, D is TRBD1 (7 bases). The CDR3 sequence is CASSVGWQGGETQYF. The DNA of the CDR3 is TGTGCCAGCAGCGTAGGGTGGCAGGGGGGAGAGACCCAGTACTTC.